The entry below gives a single TCR beta chain sequence along with its context. As yet, its antigen is unknown. The V end lost 7 bases, the J end lost 0 bases, and 9 bases lay between the germline ends. This CDR3 has 14 residues. Germline-derived CDR1 and CDR2 are MDHEN and SYDVKM. Clones were read by immunoSEQ multiplex PCR, and TCRdb kept only the in-frame ones, dropping some. Found here are about 83,000 clones, around 82% of them singletons; the top ten hold over 1.3%. This sample stems from a study of lymphopenia after photon versus proton radiotherapy. Findings and limits, study-wide: Oligoclonal CD8+ Temra expansion after nadir drove photon patients' diversity drop. Authors raise, but do not show, better survival with proton therapy. Photon-treated patients lost naive T cells and TCR diversity; proton-treated stayed stable.

The source is a man aged 55-75 years with pancreatic cancer. Sequencing used peripheral blood, obtained from a patient treated with proton-based radiotherapy. This chain links TRBV28 with TRBJ2-2; weak D call: TRBD2 (5 bases). The CDR3 region is CASIAIANTGELFF. For the CDR3, the DNA is TGTGCCAGCATAGCGATCGCGAACACCGGGGAGCTGTTTTTT. Together with reference TRBV28 and TRBJ2-2, the CDR3 gives the full variable domain: DVKVTQSSRYLVKRTGEKVFLECVQDMDHENMFWYRQDPGLGLRLIYFSYDVKMKEKGDIPEGYSVSREKKERFSLILESASTNQTSMYLCASIAIANTGELFFGEGSRLTVL.